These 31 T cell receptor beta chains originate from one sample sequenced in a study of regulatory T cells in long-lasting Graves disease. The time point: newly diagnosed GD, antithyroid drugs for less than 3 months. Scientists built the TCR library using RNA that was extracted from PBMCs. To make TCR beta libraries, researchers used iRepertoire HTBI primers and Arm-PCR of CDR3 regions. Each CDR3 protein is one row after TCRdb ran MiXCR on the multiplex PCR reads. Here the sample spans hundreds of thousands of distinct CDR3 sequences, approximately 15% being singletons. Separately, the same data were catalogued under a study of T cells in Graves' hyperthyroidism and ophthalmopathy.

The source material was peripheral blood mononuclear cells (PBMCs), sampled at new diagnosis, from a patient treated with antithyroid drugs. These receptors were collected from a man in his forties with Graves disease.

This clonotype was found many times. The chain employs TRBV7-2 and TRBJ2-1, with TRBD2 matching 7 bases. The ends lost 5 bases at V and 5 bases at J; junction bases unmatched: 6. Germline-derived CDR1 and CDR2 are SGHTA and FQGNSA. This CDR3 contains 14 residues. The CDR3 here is CASSPGGRNNEQFF. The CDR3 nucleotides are TGTGCCAGCAGCCCGGGCGGGAGAAACAATGAGCAGTTCTTC.

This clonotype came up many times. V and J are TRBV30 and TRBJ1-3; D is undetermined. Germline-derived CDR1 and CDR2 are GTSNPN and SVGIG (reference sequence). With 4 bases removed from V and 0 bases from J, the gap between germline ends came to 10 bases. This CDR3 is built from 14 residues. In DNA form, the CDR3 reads TGTGCCTGGAATAAGGGTATCTCTGGAAACACCATATATTTT. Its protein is CAWNKGISGNTIYF.

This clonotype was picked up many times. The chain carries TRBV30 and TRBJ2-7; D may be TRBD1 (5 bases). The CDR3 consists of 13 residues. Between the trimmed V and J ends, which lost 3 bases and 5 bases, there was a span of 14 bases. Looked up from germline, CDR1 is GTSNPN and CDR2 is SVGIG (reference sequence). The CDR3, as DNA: TGTGCCTGGAGAAAACCTTCAGGGAACGAGCAGTACTTC. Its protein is CAWRKPSGNEQYF. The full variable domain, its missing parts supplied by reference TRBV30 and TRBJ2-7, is SQTIHQWPATLVQPVGSPLSLECTVEGTSNPNLYWYRQAAGRGLQLLFYSVGIGQISSEVPQNLSASRPQDRQFILSSKKLLLSDSGFYLCAWRKPSGNEQYFGPGTRLTVT.

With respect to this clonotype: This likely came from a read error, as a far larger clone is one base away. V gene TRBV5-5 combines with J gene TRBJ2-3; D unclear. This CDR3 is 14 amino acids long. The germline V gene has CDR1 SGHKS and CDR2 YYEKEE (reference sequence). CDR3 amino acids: CAGSFDGNTDTQYF. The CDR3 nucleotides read TGTGCCGGCAGCTTCGACGGCAACACAGATACGCAGTATTTT. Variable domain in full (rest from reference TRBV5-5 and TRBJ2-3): DAGVTQSPTHLIKTRGQQVTLRCSPISGHKSVSWYQQVLGQGPQFIFQYYEKEERGRGNFPDRFSARQFPNYSSELNVNALLLGDSALYLCAGSFDGNTDTQYFGPGTRLTVL.

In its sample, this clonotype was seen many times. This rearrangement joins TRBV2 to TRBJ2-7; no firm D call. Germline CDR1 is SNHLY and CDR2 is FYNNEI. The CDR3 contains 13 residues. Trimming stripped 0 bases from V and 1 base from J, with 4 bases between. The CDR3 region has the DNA TGTGCCAGCAGTGAAGCGGCGTCCTACGAGCAGTACTTC. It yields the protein CASSEAASYEQYF.

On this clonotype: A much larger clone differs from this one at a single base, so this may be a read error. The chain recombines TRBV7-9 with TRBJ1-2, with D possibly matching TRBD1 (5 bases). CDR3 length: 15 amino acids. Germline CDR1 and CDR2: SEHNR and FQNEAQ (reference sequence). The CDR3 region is CAGSLWGKPTRDYTF. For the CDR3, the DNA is TGTGCCGGCAGCTTATGGGGGAAACCGACCAGAGACTACACCTTC.

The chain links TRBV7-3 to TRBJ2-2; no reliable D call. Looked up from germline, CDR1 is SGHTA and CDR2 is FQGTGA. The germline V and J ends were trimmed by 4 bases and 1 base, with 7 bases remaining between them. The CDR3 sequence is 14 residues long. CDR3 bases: TGTGCCAGCAGCTCCGCGATGAACACCGGGGAGCTGTTTTTT. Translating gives CASSSAMNTGELFF.

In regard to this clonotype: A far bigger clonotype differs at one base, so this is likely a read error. CDR3 nucleotides: TGTGCCGGCAGTGAAAGAGCCCGCGAGCAAGCTTTCTTT. Protein sequence: CAGSERAREQAFF. The gene calls are TRBV6-2 or TRBV6-3 and TRBJ1-1; no clear D gene. The CDR3 is made up of 13 amino acids. CDR1 and CDR2 from the germline V gene are MNHEY and SVGEGT.

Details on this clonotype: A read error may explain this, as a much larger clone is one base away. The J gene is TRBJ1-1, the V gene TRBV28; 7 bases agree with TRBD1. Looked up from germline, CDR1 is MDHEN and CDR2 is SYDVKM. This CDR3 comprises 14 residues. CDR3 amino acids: CAGSWDREYTEAFF. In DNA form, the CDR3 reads TGTGCCGGCAGTTGGGACAGAGAATACACTGAAGCTTTCTTT.

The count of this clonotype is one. CDR3 amino acids: CASRPGGDLGQPQHF. The CDR3, as DNA: TGCGCCAGTCGACCGGGAGGGGATTTAGGACAGCCCCAGCATTTT. The chain employs TRBV5-1 and TRBJ1-5, with a possible D match to TRBD1 (5 bases). V was shortened by 8 bases and J by 7 bases, with 22 bases between the two germline ends. CDR1 and CDR2 from the germline V gene are SGHRS and YFSETQ. The CDR3 runs to 15 residues.

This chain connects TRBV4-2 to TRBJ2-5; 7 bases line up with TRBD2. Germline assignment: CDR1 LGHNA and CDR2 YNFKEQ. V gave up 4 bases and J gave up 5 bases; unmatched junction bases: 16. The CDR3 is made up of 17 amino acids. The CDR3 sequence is CASSPKGLLSSGETQYF. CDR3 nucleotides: TGTGCCAGCAGCCCAAAGGGACTACTCTCCAGCGGGGAGACCCAGTACTTC.

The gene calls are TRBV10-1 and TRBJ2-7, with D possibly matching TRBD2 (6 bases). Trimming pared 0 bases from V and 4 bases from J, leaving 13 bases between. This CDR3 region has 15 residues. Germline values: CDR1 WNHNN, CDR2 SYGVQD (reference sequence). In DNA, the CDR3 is TGCGCCAGCAGTGAGTCGACCACCGGAGGGTACGAGCAGTACTTC. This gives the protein CASSESTTGGYEQYF.

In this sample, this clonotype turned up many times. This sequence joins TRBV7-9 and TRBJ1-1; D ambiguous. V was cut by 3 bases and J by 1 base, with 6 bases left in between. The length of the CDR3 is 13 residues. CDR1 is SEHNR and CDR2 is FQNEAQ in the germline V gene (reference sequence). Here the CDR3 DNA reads TGTGCCAGCAGCTTTGAAGAGAACACTGAAGCTTTCTTT. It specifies CASSFEENTEAFF.

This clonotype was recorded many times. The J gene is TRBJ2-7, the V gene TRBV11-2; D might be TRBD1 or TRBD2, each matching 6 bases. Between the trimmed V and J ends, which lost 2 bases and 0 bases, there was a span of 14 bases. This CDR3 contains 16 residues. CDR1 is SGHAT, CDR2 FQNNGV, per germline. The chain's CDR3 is CASSLTGRGDSYEQYF. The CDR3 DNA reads TGTGCCAGCAGCTTAACAGGGCGGGGAGACTCCTACGAGCAGTACTTC. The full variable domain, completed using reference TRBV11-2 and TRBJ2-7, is EAGVAQSPRYKIIEKRQSVAFWCNPISGHATLYWYQQILGQGPKLLIQFQNNGVVDDSQLPKDRFSAERLKGVDSTLKIQPAKLEDSAVYLCASSLTGRGDSYEQYFGPGTRLTVT.

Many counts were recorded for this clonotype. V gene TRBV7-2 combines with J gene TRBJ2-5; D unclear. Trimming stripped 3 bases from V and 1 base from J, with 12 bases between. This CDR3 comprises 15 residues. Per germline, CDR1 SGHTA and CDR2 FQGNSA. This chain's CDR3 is CASSFPTALQETQYF. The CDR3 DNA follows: TGTGCCAGCAGCTTCCCCACCGCCCTCCAAGAGACCCAGTACTTC.

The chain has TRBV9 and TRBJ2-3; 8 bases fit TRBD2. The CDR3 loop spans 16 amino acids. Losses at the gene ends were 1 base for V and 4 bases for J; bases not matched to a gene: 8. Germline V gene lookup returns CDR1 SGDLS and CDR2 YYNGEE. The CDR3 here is CASSVIAGTGADTQYF. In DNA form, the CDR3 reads TGTGCCAGCAGCGTAATAGCGGGGACGGGGGCAGATACGCAGTATTTT. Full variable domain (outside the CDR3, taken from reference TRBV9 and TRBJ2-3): DSGVTQTPKHLITATGQRVTLRCSPRSGDLSVYWYQQSLDQGLQFLIQYYNGEERAKGNILERFSAQQFPDLHSELNLSSLELGDSALYFCASSVIAGTGADTQYFGPGTRLTVL.

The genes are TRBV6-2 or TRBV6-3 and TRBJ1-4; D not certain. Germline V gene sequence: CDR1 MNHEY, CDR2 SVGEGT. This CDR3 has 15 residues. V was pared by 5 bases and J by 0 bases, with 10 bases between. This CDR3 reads CASSLGTSTNEKLFF. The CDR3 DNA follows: TGTGCCAGCAGTCTGGGCACGTCAACTAATGAAAAACTGTTTTTT.

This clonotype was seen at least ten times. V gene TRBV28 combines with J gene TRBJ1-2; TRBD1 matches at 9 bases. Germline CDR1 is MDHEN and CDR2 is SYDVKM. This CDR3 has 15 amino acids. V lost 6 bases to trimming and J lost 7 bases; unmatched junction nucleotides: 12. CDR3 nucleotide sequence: TGTGCCAGCAGCGAACCGGGACAGGGAGTCGGTGGCTACACCTTC. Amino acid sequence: CASSEPGQGVGGYTF.

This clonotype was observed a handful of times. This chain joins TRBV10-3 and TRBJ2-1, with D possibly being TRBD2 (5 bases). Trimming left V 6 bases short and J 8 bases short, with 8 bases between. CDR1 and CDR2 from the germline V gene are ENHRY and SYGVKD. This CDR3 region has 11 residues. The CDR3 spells CAIRLVDEQFF. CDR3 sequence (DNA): TGTGCCATCAGACTAGTTGATGAGCAGTTCTTC.

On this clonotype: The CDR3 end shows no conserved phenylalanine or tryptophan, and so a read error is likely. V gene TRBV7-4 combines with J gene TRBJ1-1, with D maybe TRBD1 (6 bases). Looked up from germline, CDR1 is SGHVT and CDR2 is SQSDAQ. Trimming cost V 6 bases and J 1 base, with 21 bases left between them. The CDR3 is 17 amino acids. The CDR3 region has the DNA TGTGCCAGCAGACAACGGGGGCACACGATGAAGAACACTGAAGCTTTCCTT. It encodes CASRQRGHTMKNTEAFL.

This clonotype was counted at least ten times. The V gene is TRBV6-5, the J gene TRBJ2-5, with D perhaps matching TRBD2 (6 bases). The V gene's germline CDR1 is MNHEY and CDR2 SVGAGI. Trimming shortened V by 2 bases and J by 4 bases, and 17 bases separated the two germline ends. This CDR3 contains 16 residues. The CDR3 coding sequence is TGTGCCAGCAGTTACATCCGTGGGGGAGGAGGAGAGACCCAGTACTTC. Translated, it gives CASSYIRGGGGETQYF.

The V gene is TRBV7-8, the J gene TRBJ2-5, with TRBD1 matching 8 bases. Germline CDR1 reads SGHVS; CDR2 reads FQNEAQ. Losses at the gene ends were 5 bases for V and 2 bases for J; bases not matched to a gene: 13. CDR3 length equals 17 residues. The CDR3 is CASSPHWTGQLQETQYF. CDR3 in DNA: TGTGCCAGCAGCCCTCACTGGACAGGGCAACTGCAAGAGACCCAGTACTTC. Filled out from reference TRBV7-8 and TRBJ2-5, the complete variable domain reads GAGVSQSPRYKVAKRGQDVALRCDPISGHVSLFWYQQALGQGPEFLTYFQNEAQLDKSGLPSDRFFAERPEGSVSTLKIQRTQQEDSAVYLCASSPHWTGQLQETQYFGPGTRLLVL.

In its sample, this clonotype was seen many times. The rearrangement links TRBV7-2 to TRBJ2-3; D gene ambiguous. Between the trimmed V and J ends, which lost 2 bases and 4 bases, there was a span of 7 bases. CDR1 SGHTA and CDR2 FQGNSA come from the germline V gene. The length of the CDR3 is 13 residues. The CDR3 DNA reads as TGTGCCAGCAGCTTAAATTGGGCAGATACGCAGTATTTT. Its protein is CASSLNWADTQYF.

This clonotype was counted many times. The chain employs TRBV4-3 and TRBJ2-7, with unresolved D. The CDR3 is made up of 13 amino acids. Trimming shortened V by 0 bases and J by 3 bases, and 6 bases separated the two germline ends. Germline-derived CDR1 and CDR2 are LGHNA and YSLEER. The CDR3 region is CASSQDLDYEQYF. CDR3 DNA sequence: TGCGCCAGCAGCCAAGATCTGGACTACGAGCAGTACTTC.

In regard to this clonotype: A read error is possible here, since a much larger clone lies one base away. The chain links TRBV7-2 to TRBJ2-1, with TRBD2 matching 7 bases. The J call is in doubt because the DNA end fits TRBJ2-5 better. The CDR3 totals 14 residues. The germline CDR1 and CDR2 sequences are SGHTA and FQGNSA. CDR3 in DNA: TGTGCCAGCAGCCCCGGGACTATCCGGGAGACCCAGTACTTC. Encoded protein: CASSPGTIRETQYF.

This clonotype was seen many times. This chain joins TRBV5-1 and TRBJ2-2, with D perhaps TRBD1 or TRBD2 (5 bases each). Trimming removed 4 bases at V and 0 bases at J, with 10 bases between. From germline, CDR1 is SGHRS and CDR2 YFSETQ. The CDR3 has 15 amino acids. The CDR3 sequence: CASSAGTANTGELFF. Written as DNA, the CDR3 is TGCGCCAGCAGCGCAGGGACGGCGAACACCGGGGAGCTGTTTTTT.

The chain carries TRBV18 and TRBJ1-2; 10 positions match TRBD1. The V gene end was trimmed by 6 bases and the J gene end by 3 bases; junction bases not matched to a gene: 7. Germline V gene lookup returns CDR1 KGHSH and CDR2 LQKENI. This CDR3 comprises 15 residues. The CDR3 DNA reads TGTGCCAGCTCCCCGACAGGGGGCGTAGACTATGGCTACACCTTC. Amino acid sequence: CASSPTGGVDYGYTF.

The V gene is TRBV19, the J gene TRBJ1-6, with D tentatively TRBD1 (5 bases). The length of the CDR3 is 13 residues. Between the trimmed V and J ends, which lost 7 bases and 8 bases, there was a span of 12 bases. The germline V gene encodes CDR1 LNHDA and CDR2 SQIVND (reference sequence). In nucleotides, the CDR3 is TGTGCCAGTACCGACAGCTTAGATTCACCCCTCCACTTT. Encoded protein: CASTDSLDSPLHF. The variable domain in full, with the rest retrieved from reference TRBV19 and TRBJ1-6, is DGGITQSPKYLFRKEGQNVTLSCEQNLNHDAMYWYRQDPGQGLRLIYYSQIVNDFQKGDIAEGYSVSREKKESFPLTVTSAQKNPTAFYLCASTDSLDSPLHFGNGTRLTVT.

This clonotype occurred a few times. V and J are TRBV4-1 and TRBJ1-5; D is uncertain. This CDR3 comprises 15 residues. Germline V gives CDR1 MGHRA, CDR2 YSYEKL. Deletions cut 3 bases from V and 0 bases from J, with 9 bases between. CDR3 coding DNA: TGCGCCAGCAGCCAGTTGACCTATAGCAATCAGCCCCAGCATTTT. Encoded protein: CASSQLTYSNQPQHF.

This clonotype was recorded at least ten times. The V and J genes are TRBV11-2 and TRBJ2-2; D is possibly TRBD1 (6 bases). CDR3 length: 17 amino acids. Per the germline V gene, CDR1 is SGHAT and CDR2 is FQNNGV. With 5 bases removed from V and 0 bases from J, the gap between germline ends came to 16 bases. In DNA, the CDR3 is TGTGCCAGCAGCCCAGGCTGGGGACAACCGAACACCGGGGAGCTGTTTTTT. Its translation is CASSPGWGQPNTGELFF.

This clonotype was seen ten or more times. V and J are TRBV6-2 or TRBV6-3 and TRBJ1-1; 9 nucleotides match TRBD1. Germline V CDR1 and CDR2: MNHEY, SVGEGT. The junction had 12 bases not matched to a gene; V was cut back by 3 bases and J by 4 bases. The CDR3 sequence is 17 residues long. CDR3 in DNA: TGTGCCAGCAGTTATACAACAGGGGGCGCGTATTCCACTGAAGCTTTCTTT. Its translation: CASSYTTGGAYSTEAFF.